One sample yielded the 20 T cell receptor beta chains listed below, sequenced in a study of cytomegalovirus exposure and HLA in healthy donors. The PCR employed 60 Vbeta primers together with 13 Jbeta primers. The assay was immunoSEQ multiplex PCR, and TCRdb's table has in-frame clones only and misses some. The sample holds some 120,000 clones; roughly 76% are singletons and the top ten take around 12%. Sample: PBMCs. These receptors were collected from a woman aged 40-49 years in good health and CMV-seropositive.

V is TRBV7-2 and J is TRBJ2-3; TRBD2 aligns across 10 bases. The CDR3 loop spans 14 amino acids. Losses at the gene ends were 4 bases for V and 11 bases for J; bases not matched to a gene: 9. Germline lookup yields CDR1 SGHTA and CDR2 FQGNSA. The CDR3 region has the DNA TGTGCCAGCAGCTCATTCCAACTAGCGGGGAGGCAGTATTTT. Its translation: CASSSFQLAGRQYF.

V and J are TRBV7-3 and TRBJ2-2; D is unclear. With the DNA end fitting TRBJ1-3 better, the J assignment may be wrong. CDR1 is SGHTA and CDR2 is FQGTGA in the germline V gene. CDR3 length: 15 amino acids. CDR3 sequence reads: CASSLDRGEGNTIYF. CDR3 in DNA: TGTGCCAGCAGCTTAGATCGGGGAGAAGGAAACACCATATATTTT.

This chain joins TRBV2 and TRBJ2-1; D ambiguous. Germline V CDR1 and CDR2: SNHLY, FYNNEI. The ends were cut back, 0 bases at V and 4 bases at J, with 7 bases in the middle. CDR3 length equals 14 residues. The CDR3 region is CASSEATIYNEQFF. CDR3 coding DNA: TGTGCCAGCAGTGAAGCAACTATTTACAATGAGCAGTTCTTC.

This chain links TRBV30 with TRBJ1-1; 7 nucleotides line up with TRBD1. This CDR3 has 12 amino acids. J lost 10 bases, V lost 0 bases, and 5 bases had no gene match. The germline gives CDR1 GTSNPN, CDR2 SVGIG (reference sequence). The CDR3 here is CAWSVRAGGAFF. CDR3 DNA sequence: TGTGCCTGGAGTGTGAGGGCAGGGGGAGCTTTCTTT. The full variable domain, its missing parts supplied by reference TRBV30 and TRBJ1-1, is SQTIHQWPATLVQPVGSPLSLECTVEGTSNPNLYWYRQAAGRGLQLLFYSVGIGQISSEVPQNLSASRPQDRQFILSSKKLLLSDSGFYLCAWSVRAGGAFFGQGTRLTVV.

The chain joins TRBV19 to TRBJ2-5; 10 bases are shared with TRBD1. Trimming cost V 6 bases and J 2 bases; bases outside gene matches: 6. CDR1 and CDR2 from the germline V gene are LNHDA and SQIVND (reference sequence). The CDR3 totals 15 residues. CDR3 protein: CASRPGQGHQETQYF. The CDR3 DNA sequence: TGTGCCAGTAGACCGGGACAGGGGCATCAAGAGACCCAGTACTTC.

V gene TRBV5-1 combines with J gene TRBJ1-1, with D possibly being TRBD1 (5 bases). V gave up 0 bases and J gave up 4 bases, with 10 bases separating them. This CDR3 spans 14 amino acids. The germline gives CDR1 SGHRS, CDR2 YFSETQ. The CDR3 region is CASSLAWGGTEAFF. The DNA of the CDR3 is TGCGCCAGCAGCTTGGCCTGGGGGGGCACTGAAGCTTTCTTT.

The chain recombines TRBV5-1 with TRBJ2-7; D unclear. CDR1 SGHRS and CDR2 YFSETQ come from the germline V gene. V dropped 0 bases and J dropped 3 bases, with 4 bases sitting between them. This CDR3 has 12 residues. CDR3: CASSLDGYEQYF. Here the CDR3 DNA reads TGCGCCAGCAGCTTGGACGGCTACGAGCAGTACTTC.

This sequence joins TRBV10-3 and TRBJ2-3, with 15 bases that match TRBD2. Germline CDR1 is ENHRY and CDR2 is SYGVKD. This CDR3 contains 17 residues. Trimming at V came to 6 bases and at J to 0 bases, leaving 4 bases not matched to a gene. CDR3 region: CAISPGTSGGSTDTQYF. The CDR3 bases are TGTGCCATCAGCCCCGGGACTAGCGGGGGGAGCACAGATACGCAGTATTTT.

The chain uses TRBV5-1 and TRBJ2-3; 11 nucleotides line up with TRBD1. This CDR3 region has 12 residues. Germline V gene sequence: CDR1 SGHRS, CDR2 YFSETQ. Trimming cost V 4 bases and J 10 bases; bases outside gene matches: 2. CDR3 sequence (DNA): TGCGCCAGCAGCACGGACAGGGGGCCGCAGTATTTT. Its translation is CASSTDRGPQYF.

V is TRBV6-5 and J is TRBJ1-1; D call uncertain. V was trimmed by 11 bases and J by 2 bases, leaving 18 bases between them. Germline assignment: CDR1 MNHEY and CDR2 SVGAGI. The CDR3 contains 14 residues. CDR3 residues: CAGKATKANTEAFF. The DNA of the CDR3 is TGTGCCGGCAAGGCCACTAAAGCCAACACTGAAGCTTTCTTT.

This clone showed up just once. This sequence joins TRBV18 and TRBJ1-5; D perhaps matches TRBD1 (6 bases). The CDR3 is made up of 13 amino acids. V was clipped by 1 base and J by 7 bases, with 8 bases between them. CDR1 and CDR2 from the germline V gene are KGHSH and LQKENI. CDR3 sequence reads: CASSPQGEQPQHF. As DNA, the CDR3 is TGTGCCAGCTCACCACAGGGGGAACAGCCCCAGCATTTT.

The chain has TRBV5-1 and TRBJ1-1, with 7 nucleotides matching TRBD1. Germline CDR1 SGHRS, CDR2 YFSETQ. The CDR3 spans 18 residues. V was clipped by 2 bases and J by 1 base; unmatched bases: 14. CDR3: CASSFRDSLFRGNTEAFF. The CDR3 coding sequence is TGCGCCAGCAGCTTCCGGGACAGCCTTTTTCGAGGGAACACTGAAGCTTTCTTT. The complete variable domain, with remaining parts taken from reference TRBV5-1 and TRBJ1-1, reads KAGVTQTPRYLIKTRGQQVTLSCSPISGHRSVSWYQQTPGQGLQFLFEYFSETQRNKGNFPGRFSGRQFSNSRSEMNVSTLELGDSALYLCASSFRDSLFRGNTEAFFGQGTRLTVV.

V is TRBV25-1 and J is TRBJ2-5, with 8 bases matching TRBD2. Germline values: CDR1 MGHDK, CDR2 SYGVNS. This CDR3 spans 15 amino acids. V shed 5 bases and J 0 bases; nucleotides not matched to a gene: 5. The CDR3 region has the DNA TGTGCCAGCAGTCTCCGGGGGGGGTACCAAGAGACCCAGTACTTC. Translation: CASSLRGGYQETQYF. The full variable domain, in which reference TRBV25-1 and TRBJ2-5 provide the parts outside the CDR3, is EADIYQTPRYLVIGTGKKITLECSQTMGHDKMYWYQQDPGMELHLIHYSYGVNSTEKGDLSSESTVSRIRTEHFPLTLESARPSHTSQYLCASSLRGGYQETQYFGPGTRLLVL.

The chain is built from TRBV6-1 and TRBJ2-2; D is possibly TRBD2 (5 bases). CDR3 size: 14 residues. V was cut by 7 bases and J by 5 bases, with 14 bases left in between. The germline gives CDR1 MNHNS, CDR2 SASEGT. CDR3: CASTGLALTGELFF. As DNA, the CDR3 is TGTGCCAGCACGGGCCTAGCTCTAACCGGGGAGCTGTTTTTT.

This clone has more than one count but fewer than ten. This sequence joins TRBV30 and TRBJ1-2; 9 bases line up with TRBD1. V gave up 4 bases and J gave up 8 bases; unmatched junction bases: 5. The CDR3 extends over 12 amino acids. Germline V gene lookup returns CDR1 GTSNPN and CDR2 SVGIG (reference sequence). CDR3 protein: CAWNRGQGGYTF. The DNA of the CDR3 is TGTGCCTGGAATCGGGGACAGGGAGGCTACACCTTC.

The chain has TRBV5-1 and TRBJ2-3, with 9 bases lining up with TRBD1. This CDR3 is 15 amino acids long. Germline V gene data show CDR1 as SGHRS and CDR2 as YFSETQ. The junction had 4 bases not matched to a gene; V was cut back by 1 base and J by 4 bases. CDR3 sequence (DNA): TGCGCCAGCAGCTTGAAGACAGGGGGTTCAGATACGCAGTATTTT. Translating gives CASSLKTGGSDTQYF.

The rearrangement links TRBV30 to TRBJ2-3; D ambiguous. Trimming stripped 0 bases from V and 0 bases from J, with 7 bases between. The CDR3 has 14 residues. The germline V gene encodes CDR1 GTSNPN and CDR2 SVGIG (reference sequence). The CDR3 here is CAWSVGASTDTQYF. CDR3 in DNA: TGTGCCTGGAGTGTTGGAGCGAGCACAGATACGCAGTATTTT. Together with reference TRBV30 and TRBJ2-3, the CDR3 gives the full variable domain: SQTIHQWPATLVQPVGSPLSLECTVEGTSNPNLYWYRQAAGRGLQLLFYSVGIGQISSEVPQNLSASRPQDRQFILSSKKLLLSDSGFYLCAWSVGASTDTQYFGPGTRLTVL.

V is TRBV30 and J is TRBJ1-2, with D hard to call. Germline values: CDR1 GTSNPN, CDR2 SVGIG (reference sequence). This CDR3 has 13 amino acids. Trimming left V 7 bases short and J 0 bases short, with 12 bases between. The CDR3 here is CASFGRANYGYTF. CDR3 coding DNA: TGTGCCTCCTTTGGGAGGGCTAACTATGGCTACACCTTC.

This clone was seen a handful of times. The gene calls are TRBV19 and TRBJ2-3; TRBD2 is a possible D gene (7 bases). Trimming removed 1 base from V and 10 bases from J, with 15 bases in between. The CDR3 runs to 14 residues. Germline loops: CDR1 LNHDA, CDR2 SQIVND (reference sequence). Here the CDR3 DNA reads TGTGCCAGTAGTATAGTAGGGGGGGGGCCCTCGCAGTATTTT. Residues: CASSIVGGGPSQYF.

This clone occurred a few times. The chain joins TRBV2 to TRBJ1-2; possible D gene TRBD1, 5 bases. CDR3 length equals 12 residues. V lost 1 base, J lost 13 bases, and 13 bases lay in between. Germline V gene lookup returns CDR1 SNHLY and CDR2 FYNNEI. The CDR3 DNA sequence: TGTGCCAGCAGTGAAGGCCGGGGGTTGGGCACCTTC. It is translated as CASSEGRGLGTF.